This T cell receptor (beta chain) originates from a study of response to subunit inactivated influenza vaccine. General study results and limits: Authors proposed each seasonal influenza vaccination draws in few new T cells.

The V and J ends lost 7 bases and 4 bases respectively, with 16 bases between them. The CDR3 sequence is 14 residues long. This clonotype came up a few times. Its antigen remains unknown. TCRdb analysed the RT-PCR reads with MiXCR anew, one entry per CDR3 protein. Here the sample spans 500,000 to 600,000 distinct CDR3 sequences, 16% being singletons. The sequences come from CD4+ T cells sorted from PBMCs, collected 23 to 25 months after vaccination. This sequence joins TRBV12-3 or TRBV12-4 and TRBJ1-1, with D possibly being TRBD1 (5 bases). The receptor comes from a man between 50 and 75 years old who received an inactivated influenza vaccine. The CDR3 sequence is CASNTFGGRTEAFF. CDR3 in DNA: TGTGCCAGCAACACATTCGGGGGTCGCACTGAAGCTTTCTTT.